These 24 T cell receptor beta chains originate from one sample sequenced in a study of Ad26.COV2.S vaccination and SARS-CoV-2 variants. Method: immunoSEQ multiplex PCR; TCRdb's copy keeps in-frame clones and lacks some. The sample lists approximately 460,000 clones; 80% to 90% were seen once. Treatment: roughly 19 received Ad26.COV2.S at low or high dose, single or two shots; 5 received placebo; per-sample allocation not given. Samples analyzed were those drawn on day 63 after the first vaccine or placebo injection. Sequenced here: peripheral blood, sampled in a trial of Ad26.COV2.S vaccine versus placebo. The receptors shown here come from a person between 18 and 65 years old who received the Ad26.COV2.S COVID-19 vaccine or a placebo.

The chain has TRBV29-1 and TRBJ2-1, with 8 bases aligning to TRBD2. The ends lost 6 bases at V and 7 bases at J; junction bases unmatched: 11. The length of the CDR3 is 14 residues. The germline V gene has CDR1 SQVTM and CDR2 ANQGSEA. The CDR3 here is CSVAYSGGRNEQFF. The CDR3 bases are TGCAGCGTCGCCTACAGCGGGGGCCGTAATGAGCAGTTCTTC.

Notes on this clone: This same CDR3 is encoded by further DNA sequences in the sample. The CDR3 DNA sequence: TGTGCCAGCAGCGTAGGACTAGCGGGTTACAATGAGCAGTTCTTC. It encodes CASSVGLAGYNEQFF. J is TRBJ2-1 and V is TRBV9; 10 nucleotides agree with TRBD2. With 0 bases clipped from V and 4 bases from J, the junction kept 1 base outside the gene matches. Looked up from germline, CDR1 is SGDLS and CDR2 is YYNGEE. This CDR3 has 15 residues.

Worth noting for this clone: Distinct nucleotide sequences in the sample also encode this CDR3. The chain links TRBV7-2 to TRBJ2-7; 7 positions match TRBD2. The CDR3 spans 14 residues. With V trimmed by 0 bases and J by 2 bases, 1 base remained unmatched. CDR1 and CDR2 (germline): SGHTA, FQGNSA. The CDR3 bases are TGTGCCAGCAGCTTAGCGGGAGGGCCCTACGAGCAGTACTTC. This sequence encodes CASSLAGGPYEQYF.

This chain joins TRBV14 and TRBJ1-1, with 7 bases lining up with TRBD1. Germline CDR1 reads SGHDN; CDR2 reads FVKESK. V dropped 4 bases and J dropped 5; count of bases not matched to a gene: 13. CDR3 size: 16 residues. For the CDR3, the DNA is TGTGCCAGCAGCCCTCGGGGTTCCGACAGGGCGACTGAAGCTTTCTTT. Encoded protein: CASSPRGSDRATEAFF.

The J gene is TRBJ1-6, the V gene TRBV25-1, with TRBD1 matching over 9 bases. CDR3 size: 13 residues. V trimming: 8 bases; J trimming: 7 bases; junction bases outside the gene matches: 3. CDR1 and CDR2 (germline): MGHDK, SYGVNS. The CDR3 loop reads CASEGQGNSPLHF. CDR3 coding DNA: TGTGCCAGCGAGGGACAGGGAAATTCACCCCTCCACTTT.

The V and J genes are TRBV18 and TRBJ2-4; TRBD1 matches at 7 bases. This CDR3 spans 15 amino acids. The V and J ends lost 2 bases and 11 bases, in that order; junction bases with no gene match: 12. From germline, CDR1 is KGHSH and CDR2 LQKENI. The CDR3 DNA reads TGTGCCAGCTCACCATCCGGGACAGCCGATAGGGTTCAGTACTTC. Translating it yields CASSPSGTADRVQYF.

The chain combines TRBV18 with TRBJ2-7; D is ambiguous. V dropped 2 bases and J dropped 2 bases, with 13 bases sitting between them. Germline CDR1 and CDR2: KGHSH and LQKENI. CDR3 length: 15 residues. In DNA form, the CDR3 reads TGTGCCAGCTCACCAATTGACGCTTTAGCCTACGAGCAGTACTTC. This codes for CASSPIDALAYEQYF.

This clone has only one observation. The chain employs TRBV9 and TRBJ2-1, with D perhaps matching TRBD2 (5 bases). V lost 0 bases, J lost 8 bases, and 15 bases lay in between. This CDR3 has 15 residues. Per germline, CDR1 SGDLS and CDR2 YYNGEE. CDR3 residues: CASSVGASIWDEQFF. As DNA, the CDR3 is TGTGCCAGCAGCGTAGGTGCTAGCATTTGGGATGAGCAGTTCTTC.

This clone has only one observation. DNA for the CDR3: TGTGCCATCAGTGAGATGGGGCCCACTGAAGCTTTCTTT. Translation gives CAISEMGPTEAFF. The chain links TRBV10-3 to TRBJ1-1; TRBD1 is a possible D gene (5 bases). Trimming shortened V by 2 bases and J by 4 bases, and 8 bases separated the two germline ends. This CDR3 contains 13 residues. Germline V gene data show CDR1 as ENHRY and CDR2 as SYGVKD.

CDR3 coding DNA: TGTGCCTCCCCGGCCGCGGGAATCTACAATGAGCAGTTCTTC. Translating it yields CASPAAGIYNEQFF. The V call is TRBV6-5, the J call TRBJ2-1, with D perhaps matching TRBD2 (6 bases). The CDR3 spans 14 residues. V lost 11 bases to trimming and J lost 3 bases, with 17 bases between them. Germline lookup yields CDR1 MNHEY and CDR2 SVGAGI.

V and J are TRBV6-2 or TRBV6-3 and TRBJ1-5; 8 bases line up with TRBD1. V lost 2 bases to trimming and J lost 4 bases; unmatched junction nucleotides: 4. The CDR3 is 15 amino acids. Germline CDR1 reads MNHEY; CDR2 reads SVGEGT. CDR3 residues: CASSYAQGGNQPQHF. The CDR3 bases are TGTGCCAGCAGTTACGCACAGGGGGGTAATCAGCCCCAGCATTTT.

V and J are TRBV2 and TRBJ1-1; D not certain. The V gene's germline CDR1 is SNHLY and CDR2 FYNNEI. The CDR3 has 13 residues. Between the trimmed V and J ends, which lost 6 bases and 1 base, there was a span of 9 bases. The CDR3 loop is CASRRERNTEAFF. Here the CDR3 DNA reads TGTGCCAGCAGGAGGGAAAGGAACACTGAAGCTTTCTTT.

The rearrangement uses TRBV9 and TRBJ1-3; D not resolved. Germline CDR1 is SGDLS and CDR2 is YYNGEE. The CDR3 loop spans 11 amino acids. V gave up 7 bases and J gave up 8 bases, with 10 bases separating them. CDR3 bases: TGTGCCAGCTCTTTGGGAGACACCATATATTTT. Its protein is CASSLGDTIYF.

In this sample, this clone turned up a few times. The rearrangement uses TRBV30 and TRBJ1-2; TRBD1 aligns across 10 bases. The V and J ends lost 3 bases and 8 bases, in that order; junction bases with no gene match: 9. CDR3 size: 14 residues. Germline values: CDR1 GTSNPN, CDR2 SVGIG (reference sequence). In nucleotides, the CDR3 is TGTGCCTGGAGCCGACAGGGGGCGAGAGGAGGCTACACCTTC. Protein product: CAWSRQGARGGYTF.

Points on this clone: Other nucleotide sequences from this sample produce the same CDR3. The chain recombines TRBV10-3 with TRBJ2-2; 8 bases line up with TRBD2. CDR1 is ENHRY and CDR2 is SYGVKD in the germline V gene. The CDR3 has 15 residues. V shed 3 bases and J 0 bases; nucleotides not matched to a gene: 0. CDR3 protein: CAISELAANTGELFF. CDR3 coding DNA: TGTGCCATCAGTGAACTAGCGGCGAACACCGGGGAGCTGTTTTTT.

V and J are TRBV11-2 and TRBJ2-1, with no clear D. The V gene's germline CDR1 is SGHAT and CDR2 FQNNGV. The CDR3 runs to 15 residues. V shed 2 bases and J shed 6 bases, with 14 bases lying between them. The chain's CDR3 is CASSLSPTGGNEQFF. The DNA for the CDR3 is TGTGCCAGCAGCTTATCGCCCACGGGCGGCAATGAGCAGTTCTTC.

The chain couples TRBV19 to TRBJ2-3; D possibly matches TRBD1 or TRBD2 (7 bases each). This CDR3 has 15 amino acids. V shed 8 bases and J shed 4 bases, with 19 bases lying between them. CDR1 is LNHDA and CDR2 is SQIVND in the germline V gene (reference sequence). The CDR3 here is CASRGDSGESDTQYF. CDR3 DNA sequence: TGTGCCAGTCGAGGGGACAGCGGGGAGTCAGATACGCAGTATTTT. The full variable domain, rest sourced from reference TRBV19 and TRBJ2-3, is DGGITQSPKYLFRKEGQNVTLSCEQNLNHDAMYWYRQDPGQGLRLIYYSQIVNDFQKGDIAEGYSVSREKKESFPLTVTSAQKNPTAFYLCASRGDSGESDTQYFGPGTRLTVL.

The rearrangement links TRBV28 to TRBJ2-7; D ambiguous. CDR3 size: 11 residues. CDR1 is MDHEN and CDR2 is SYDVKM in the germline V gene. V lost 6 bases, J lost 4 bases, and 7 bases lay in between. The CDR3 nucleotides read TGTGCCAGCAGCCACAAATACGAGCAGTACTTC. It codes for CASSHKYEQYF.

The chain uses TRBV15 and TRBJ1-2, with TRBD1 identical over 7 bases. V was pared by 5 bases and J by 0 bases, with 12 bases of the junction left unmatched. The CDR3 covers 17 residues. CDR1 is LNHNV and CDR2 is YYDKDF in the germline V gene (reference sequence). The CDR3 sequence is CATSVGTGTATNYGYTF. In DNA form, the CDR3 reads TGTGCCACCAGCGTTGGAACCGGGACAGCGACTAACTATGGCTACACCTTC.

The V call is TRBV7-2, the J call TRBJ2-2; possible D gene TRBD1, 6 bases. Trimming shortened V by 5 bases and J by 0 bases, and 13 bases separated the two germline ends. From germline, CDR1 is SGHTA and CDR2 FQGNSA. This CDR3 is 16 amino acids long. As DNA, the CDR3 is TGTGCCAGCAGCCCCAGGGGTACAGCGAACACCGGGGAGCTGTTTTTT. It specifies CASSPRGTANTGELFF.

The chain uses TRBV5-1 and TRBJ2-1; the D is unclear. Germline V CDR1 and CDR2: SGHRS, YFSETQ. The CDR3 has 13 amino acids. Trimming took 0 bases from V and 4 from J, leaving 5 bases between them. Here the CDR3 reads CASSLERYNEQFF. Written as DNA, the CDR3 is TGCGCCAGCAGCTTGGAACGGTACAATGAGCAGTTCTTC.

The chain has TRBV21-1 and TRBJ1-1; the table calls TRBD1, which could not be checked here. TRBV21-1 has pseudogene status. The CDR3 is made up of 13 amino acids. CDR3: CANLKLQGLVTFF. The CDR3, as DNA: TGTGCCAACCTAAAACTACAGGGCTTAGTGACTTTCTTT.

The chain recombines TRBV30 with TRBJ1-6; TRBD1 might be the D (6 bases). CDR3 length equals 16 residues. Trimming cost V 3 bases and J 1 base, with 13 bases left between them. Looked up from germline, CDR1 is GTSNPN and CDR2 is SVGIG (reference sequence). The CDR3 bases are TGTGCCTGGAGGGACACAGGGATGTCCTATAATTCACCCCTCCACTTT. Protein sequence: CAWRDTGMSYNSPLHF.

The genes are TRBV3-1 (or the pseudogene TRBV3-2) and TRBJ2-7; TRBD1 aligns across 7 bases. V lost 1 base, J lost 1 base, and 10 bases stayed unmatched. This CDR3 spans 17 amino acids. CDR1 is LGHDT and CDR2 is YNNKEL in the germline V gene (reference sequence). CDR3 nucleotides: TGTGCCAGCAGCCAAGTTCCGGGACAGAGCCTTTCCTACGAGCAGTACTTC. Protein: CASSQVPGQSLSYEQYF.